The T cell receptor beta chain described here comes from a study of graft-versus-host responses after intestinal transplantation. Whole-study findings and limits: Patients who carried graft-donor T cell macrochimerism also had high graft-versus-host to host-versus-graft clonal ratios in their allografts. GvH clones turned up in recipient marrow; some had shown up first in ileum or blood.

Unmatched junction bases numbered 10, after V lost 7 bases and J lost 8 bases. From germline, CDR1 is SGHAT and CDR2 FQNNGV. This CDR3 is built from 15 residues. Worth noting for this clone: Its antigen is not known.

TCRdb's table, derived via immunoSEQ multiplex PCR, lists solely in-frame clones and lacks some. This sample has over 75,000 clones, with 85% to 90% found just once. The sequence derives from a human donor who received an intestinal transplant. The source was unstimulated CD4+ T cells sorted from spleen or lymph node cells, collected before intestinal transplant. The rearrangement uses TRBV11-2 and TRBJ2-1; 11 bases are shared with TRBD2. The CDR3 reads CASTTWGLADDEQFF. CDR3 DNA: TGTGCCAGCACCACGTGGGGACTAGCGGATGATGAGCAGTTCTTC.